This TCR beta chain was sequenced for a study of radiation and T cells in renal cell carcinoma. Overall study results and limits: Baseline intratumoral clonotype presence is unknown without pretreatment biopsies.

Sequencing used immunoSEQ multiplex PCR; TCRdb keeps in-frame clones, though not all of them. Among around 170,000 clones listed, less than 90% were seen once. Regarding time point: blood 4 weeks post-SBRT, at nephrectomy. Specified treatment: 15 Gy SBRT to primary tumor, nephrectomy 4 weeks later. With 3 bases clipped from V and 6 bases from J, the junction kept 2 bases outside the gene matches. Germline CDR1 is SGHVS and CDR2 is FNYEAQ. The CDR3 is 13 amino acids. About this clone itself: Its specificity is unknown.

The J gene is TRBJ2-1, the V gene TRBV7-6, with TRBD1 identical over 7 bases. The source of this sequence is a woman between 45 and 60 years old with renal cell carcinoma. The sample in question was blood, obtained from a patient whose treatment included radiotherapy and nephrectomy. CDR3 nucleotide sequence: TGTGCCAGCAGCTTGAGGGGGCTCAATGAGCAGTTCTTC. It specifies CASSLRGLNEQFF.